What follows is one TCR beta chain and its context. This sample stems from a study of spatial heterogeneity in lung cancer. TCRdb called the 5' RACE reads again in MiXCR, with one record for every CDR3 protein. The sample yields approximately 2,200 distinct CDR3 sequences, around 16% seen once. This CDR3 contains 16 residues. Trimming took 4 bases from V and 3 from J, leaving 18 bases between them. Time point noted: sample taken at primary tumor resection. The sequenced material consisted of unsorted whole RNA from tumor, nontumor lung or frozen PBMC. Sequencing used PBMCs, obtained at surgery. The chain recombines TRBV23-1 with TRBJ2-5, with D possibly being TRBD1 (6 bases). TRBV23-1 is filed as an ORF, its function uncertain. The sequence came from a male donor with early-stage non-small cell lung cancer. The CDR3 spells CASSLRTDDKKETQYF. As DNA, the CDR3 is TGCGCCAGCAGTCTACGGACAGACGATAAAAAAGAGACCCAGTACTTC.